The sequence of this T cell receptor (beta chain) was determined in a study of human T cells and chemical hapten exposure (dated by TCRdb to 2020 to 2022). Looking at the study overall: For sensitization, 2% DPC in acetone was applied to a 2 cm by 2 cm area of upper inner arm skin. Patient blood was sampled pre-sensitization (week 0) and at 2, 6 and about 24 weeks after DPC sensitization. The libraries were sequenced as a pool, and the TCR yield per sample differed mostly because of small variations in library volumes within the pool. Throughout the study period of roughly 24 weeks, patients also received therapeutic DPC doses to the scalp every week. Patch tests used Finn chambers with 0.01% DPC on the upper back, scored after 6 days by International Contact Dermatitis Research Group standards. This study followed changes in the peripheral blood TCR repertoire in vivo during primary and secondary sensitization of alopecia patients to the hapten diphenylcyclopropenone (DPC). The patient cohort, mostly female, included alopecia areata with under or over 50% scalp involvement, alopecia totalis and alopecia universalis. Blood for TCR sequencing was provided by twenty-nine alopecia patients at one to four time points (pre-sensitization, 2, 6 and 24 weeks).

On the study overall, not on this receptor specifically: DPC sensitization did not change how many TCRs were above 1 in 1000 frequency, and no evidence was found of alterations in global repertoire structure. Because every patient had alopecia, a presumed autoimmune disease, the patients' immune response might differ from that of healthy individuals. Significantly more large CDR3 similarity clusters were formed by expanded TCRs than by pre-sensitization or healthy control sets, consistent with antigen-driven responses. After repeated subsampling, changes were observed in the strength of the expansion versus patch-test correlation and in the threshold at which the correlation became significant. A positive correlation was found between the number of PT1 expanded TCRs and patch test score, with significance reached at thresholds 8, 16 and 32 but not 4.

Library method: RACE. Sequencing took place on a NextSeq 500. During library preparation, unique molecular identifiers were attached to individual cDNA molecules so that TCRs could be counted in a quantitative, reproducible way. Both TCR alpha and TCR beta chains were sequenced from each blood RNA sample. The source study handled its data this way. Samples had a median of around 92,000 TCRs, with a range from roughly 23,224 to 700,000. The Decombinator software suite was used to annotate V, J and CDR3 in the TCR reads. For PS versus PT1 abundance plots, all samples were subsampled to the same number of TCRs (28,000). Expanded TCRs were defined as absent before sensitization and observed at least eight times at the 2-week time point. In TCRdb, the public reads were trimmed at Q25 with fastp and aligned with MiXCR, with productive beta chains retained. All rows with the same CDR3 protein become a single entry with the most common DNA and genes. The V and J calls shown here were made by TCRdb, not taken from the authors' results. Counted in this sample were some 88,000 distinct CDR3 sequences; 9.5% to 11% of them appeared once. Clones ranked in the top ten supply around 2.1% of the sample.

In the paper's terms, the time point label means: patch test 2, 6 weeks after DPC sensitization. The sample's treatment or condition label, in plain terms: therapeutic diphenylcyclopropenone sensitization with weekly scalp DPC. Blood at each patch-test visit was drawn before the patch test was applied. Eligible patients were aged 18 to 70, diagnosed with alopecia, deemed suitable for DPC therapy, and excluded if pregnant. Total RNA was extracted from unfractionated whole blood collected in Tempus Blood RNA tubes. The table lists this clonotype with a few counts. Its antigen has not been determined. Base qualities are missing; no much larger clone stands one base away. Including the terminal cysteine and phenylalanine, the CDR3 comprises 16 residues. The DNA shown is the 48-base CDR3, in frame from base 1. V has 0 bases trimmed and J has 1 base trimmed; junction bases matching no gene number 5. From a lookup of the germline V gene (reference sequence), CDR1 and CDR2 are DFQATT and SNEGSKA.

This chain is built from TRBV20-1 and TRBJ2-3, with 9 junctional bases fitting TRBD2. This TCR came from a man aged 35 to 55 with alopecia areata. Some clones in this sample may be carry-over from other donors' samples. Sequences were derived from whole blood, sampled in connection with sensitization to the hapten diphenylcyclopropenone (DPC). The DNA sequence follows: TGCAGTGCTAGAGAACCTATAGCGGGAGGCACAGATACGCAGTATTTT. Translated, it reads CSAREPIAGGTDTQYF.